This record concerns one T cell receptor beta chain sequence. The CDR3 has 16 residues. The J segment lost 4 bases and the V segment lost 6 bases, leaving 5 bases of the junction unmatched. The germline gives CDR1 KGHSH, CDR2 LQKENI. The data belong to a study of blood T cell repertoires in COVID-19. TCRdb's copy holds only in-frame clones and misses some; the assay was immunoSEQ multiplex PCR. There are roughly 380,000 clones in the sample; 89% occur only once, and around 1.5% lies in the top ten. This clonotype was obtained from a woman aged 40 to 50 with COVID-19, enrolled during active disease. The chain combines TRBV18 with TRBJ2-2, with 13 bases fitting TRBD2. Sequenced sample: peripheral blood. CDR3 sequence: CASSWRLAGGTGELFF. The CDR3 nucleotides read TGTGCCAGCTCCTGGAGACTAGCGGGGGGCACCGGGGAGCTGTTTTTT.